Listed here is a single T cell receptor (beta chain). These data are taken from a study of blood T cell repertoires in COVID-19. Sequencing was performed with immunoSEQ multiplex PCR; in TCRdb, only in-frame clones are kept and a portion is missing. The repertoire includes 150,000 to 200,000 clones, around 83% of them detected once, and 6% to 8.5% sits in the top ten. This CDR3 region has 17 residues. Germline assignment: CDR1 SGHNT and CDR2 YENEEA. After removal of 2 bases from V and 5 bases from J, the junction contained 12 bases not matched to a gene. The V gene is TRBV11-3, the J gene TRBJ2-1; 7 bases are shared with TRBD2. This sequence originates from an older woman with COVID-19, enrolled during active disease. Material: peripheral blood. CDR3 in amino acids: CASSLLREAFTNNEQFF. In nucleotides, the CDR3 is TGTGCCAGCAGCTTACTCCGGGAGGCATTTACGAACAATGAGCAGTTCTTC.